One sample yielded the 14 T cell receptor beta chains listed below, sequenced in a study of T cell repertoires in cytomegalovirus infection. No antigen is known for these receptors. TCRdb reanalysed the reads using MiXCR and keeps one entry per CDR3 protein. The sample records around 540,000 distinct CDR3 sequences, roughly 34% being singletons. Sequencing used cultured PBMCs, obtained from culture after CMV antigen stimulation. These receptors all come from a human donor in good health (CMV status not recorded). Some clones in this sample may be carry-over from other donors' samples.

This clonotype was counted ten times or more. The chain has TRBV7-6 and TRBJ2-7; 10 bases match TRBD2. With V trimmed by 3 bases and J by 3 bases, 8 bases remained unmatched. CDR1 and CDR2 from the germline V gene are SGHVS and FNYEAQ. This CDR3 is 16 amino acids long. In DNA form, the CDR3 reads TGTGCCAGCAGCTTGGGGCTAGCGGGGGAAGACTACGAGCAGTACTTC. It translates to CASSLGLAGEDYEQYF.

This clonotype came up a few times. This sequence joins TRBV7-8 and TRBJ1-5; D may be TRBD1 (6 bases). CDR1 is SGHVS, CDR2 FQNEAQ, per germline. V dropped 4 bases and J dropped 3 bases, with 16 bases sitting between them. This CDR3 is 16 amino acids long. The CDR3 nucleotides read TGTGCCAGCAGCTGGGGGGTGGTGGGACACAATCAGCCCCAGCATTTT. Protein: CASSWGVVGHNQPQHF.

The chain uses TRBV19 and TRBJ2-1; 8 positions match TRBD2. With 6 bases clipped from V and 6 bases from J, the junction kept 7 bases outside the gene matches. CDR3 length: 14 amino acids. The germline V gene has CDR1 LNHDA and CDR2 SQIVND (reference sequence). This CDR3 is CASREAGVGNEQFF. The CDR3 coding sequence is TGTGCCAGTAGGGAAGCGGGAGTCGGCAATGAGCAGTTCTTC.

This rearrangement joins TRBV19 to TRBJ2-1, with 15 positions matching TRBD2. V trimming: 2 bases; J trimming: 1 base; junction bases outside the gene matches: 6. The length of the CDR3 is 19 residues. The germline V gene has CDR1 LNHDA and CDR2 SQIVND (reference sequence). The CDR3 coding sequence is TGTGCCAGTAGTATAATCGGACTAGCGGGAGGGTCGTCCTACAATGAGCAGTTCTTC. This codes for CASSIIGLAGGSSYNEQFF.

This clonotype came up many times. The CDR3 region has the DNA TGTGCCAGCAGCTTAGAAGTAGGGAACACTGAAGCTTTCTTT. This encodes CASSLEVGNTEAFF. The chain recombines TRBV7-2 with TRBJ1-1; D unclear. Trimming took 1 base from V and 1 from J, leaving 7 bases between them. This CDR3 has 14 residues. CDR1 and CDR2 (germline): SGHTA, FQGNSA.

The chain joins TRBV5-1 to TRBJ1-3; possible D gene TRBD1, 6 bases. The CDR3 covers 14 residues. V lost 8 bases, J lost 0 bases, and 12 bases lay in between. Germline V gene data show CDR1 as SGHRS and CDR2 as YFSETQ. DNA of the CDR3: TGCGCCAGTCGACAGGTCTCCTCTGGAAACACCATATATTTT. Residues: CASRQVSSGNTIYF.

The chain recombines TRBV14 with TRBJ1-1; no clear D gene. The length of the CDR3 is 14 residues. Germline V gene data show CDR1 as SGHDN and CDR2 as FVKESK. Trimming removed 2 bases from V and 0 bases from J, with 7 bases in between. Here the CDR3 reads CASSQFALNTEAFF. The CDR3 nucleotides read TGTGCCAGCAGCCAATTCGCCTTGAACACTGAAGCTTTCTTT.

CDR3 sequence (DNA): TGTGCCAGCACCCCACCGAGCTCCTACGAGCAGTACTTC. It is translated as CASTPPSSYEQYF. This rearrangement joins TRBV2 to TRBJ2-7; D is unclear. With 7 bases removed from V and 0 bases from J, the gap between germline ends came to 10 bases. Germline CDR1 reads SNHLY; CDR2 reads FYNNEI. CDR3 size: 13 residues. The full variable domain, with the rest looked up from reference TRBV2 and TRBJ2-7, is EPEVTQTPSHQVTQMGQEVILRCVPISNHLYFYWYRQILGQKVEFLVSFYNNEISEKSEIFDDQFSVERPDGSNFTLKIRSTKLEDSAMYFCASTPPSSYEQYFGPGTRLTVT.

The chain couples TRBV20-1 to TRBJ2-5; 8 bases align to TRBD1. Unmatched junction bases numbered 10, after V lost 3 bases and J lost 1 base. The germline gives CDR1 DFQATT, CDR2 SNEGSKA (reference sequence). CDR3 size: 16 residues. The CDR3 spells CSARPWTGLPQETQYF. The CDR3 nucleotides read TGCAGTGCTAGGCCCTGGACAGGGCTTCCCCAAGAGACCCAGTACTTC.

This clonotype was observed a few times. V usage is TRBV7-2 and J usage is TRBJ2-3; no clear D gene. This CDR3 contains 15 residues. The germline gives CDR1 SGHTA, CDR2 FQGNSA. Trimming removed 3 bases from V and 1 base from J, with 11 bases in between. CDR3 in amino acids: CASSFQSSGTDTQYF. CDR3 DNA: TGTGCCAGCAGCTTTCAGTCCAGCGGCACAGATACGCAGTATTTT.

CDR3 amino acids: CASSYTPGTSGTDTQYF. The CDR3 DNA is TGTGCCAGCAGCTATACCCCCGGGACTAGCGGTACAGATACGCAGTATTTT. The rearrangement links TRBV7-9 to TRBJ2-3; TRBD2 matches 11 bases. CDR1 is SEHNR, CDR2 FQNEAQ, per germline (reference sequence). CDR3 length: 17 residues. V was clipped by 4 bases and J by 3 bases; unmatched bases: 9.

This chain joins TRBV7-8 and TRBJ2-2, with D perhaps TRBD2 (5 bases). V was clipped by 3 bases and J by 6 bases, with 11 bases between them. The CDR3 runs 14 residues. Germline CDR1 reads SGHVS; CDR2 reads FQNEAQ. The CDR3 loop reads CASSLVGEAGELFF. Here the CDR3 DNA reads TGTGCCAGCAGCTTGGTGGGAGAGGCCGGGGAGCTGTTTTTT.

The V gene is TRBV27, the J gene TRBJ2-1; TRBD2 matches 13 bases. The germline CDR1 and CDR2 sequences are MNHEY and SMNVEV (reference sequence). J was trimmed by 8 bases and V by 2 bases; bases with no gene match: 3. The length of the CDR3 is 15 residues. The CDR3: CASSLTSGRAYEQFF. The DNA of the CDR3 is TGTGCCAGCAGTTTAACTAGCGGGAGGGCCTATGAGCAGTTCTTC.

The chain links TRBV12-3 or TRBV12-4 to TRBJ1-1; D is undetermined. Trimming shortened V by 6 bases and J by 4 bases, and 12 bases separated the two germline ends. There are 13 residues in the CDR3. The CDR3 DNA is TGTGCCAGCAGCCCTCGGGAGATCACTGAAGCTTTCTTT. This gives the protein CASSPREITEAFF.